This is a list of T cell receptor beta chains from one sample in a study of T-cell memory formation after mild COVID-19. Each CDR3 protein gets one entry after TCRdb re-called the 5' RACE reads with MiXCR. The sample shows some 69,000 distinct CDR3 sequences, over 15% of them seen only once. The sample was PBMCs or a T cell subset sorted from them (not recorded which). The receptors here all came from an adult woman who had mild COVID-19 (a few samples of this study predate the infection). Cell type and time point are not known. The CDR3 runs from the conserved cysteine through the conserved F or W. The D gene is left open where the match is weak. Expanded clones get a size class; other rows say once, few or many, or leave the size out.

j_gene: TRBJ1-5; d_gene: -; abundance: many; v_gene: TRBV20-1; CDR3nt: TGCAGTGCTAGAGATAGGGGGACTGTTAGTTATGGCAATCAGCCCCAGCATTTT; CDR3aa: CSARDRGTVSYGNQPQHF
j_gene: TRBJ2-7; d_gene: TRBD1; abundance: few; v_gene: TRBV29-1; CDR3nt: TGCAGCGTTGAAAGGGGGACAGAAGACTACGAGCAGTACTTC; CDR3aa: CSVERGTEDYEQYF
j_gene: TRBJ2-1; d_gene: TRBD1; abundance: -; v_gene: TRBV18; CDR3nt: TGTGCCAGCTCACCAAGTTGGCAGGGGGCATATGAGCAGTTCTTC; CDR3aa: CASSPSWQGAYEQFF
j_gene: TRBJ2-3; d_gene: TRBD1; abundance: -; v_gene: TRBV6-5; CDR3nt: TGTGCCAGCAGTTACCCGGGACAGGGGGCGGCAGATACGCAGTATTTT; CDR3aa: CASSYPGQGAADTQYF
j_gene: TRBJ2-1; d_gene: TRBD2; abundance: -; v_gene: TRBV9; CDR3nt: TGTGCCAGCAGCACCTCCGGGACTAGCGTGAATGAGCAGTTCTTC; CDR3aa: CASSTSGTSVNEQFF
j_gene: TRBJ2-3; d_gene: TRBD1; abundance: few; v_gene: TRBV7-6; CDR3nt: TGTGCCAGCAGCGGAGCCGGGACAGGGGGTCCAGATACGCAGTATTTT; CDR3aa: CASSGAGTGGPDTQYF
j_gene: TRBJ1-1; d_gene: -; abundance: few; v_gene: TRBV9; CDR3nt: TGTGCCAGCAGCGTATACCTGAACACTGAAGCTTTCTTT; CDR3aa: CASSVYLNTEAFF
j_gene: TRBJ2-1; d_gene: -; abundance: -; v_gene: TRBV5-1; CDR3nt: TGCGCCAGCACCATAGCGGAGGACTCCTACAATGAGCAGTTCTTC; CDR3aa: CASTIAEDSYNEQFF
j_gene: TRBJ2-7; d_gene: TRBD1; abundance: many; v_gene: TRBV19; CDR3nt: TGTGCCAGTAGTCCCTACCCCGGGACAGGGTTCTACGAGCAGTACTTC; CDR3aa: CASSPYPGTGFYEQYF
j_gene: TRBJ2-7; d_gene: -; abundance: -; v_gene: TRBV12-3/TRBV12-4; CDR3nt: TGTGCCAGCAGCCTGAATCACGAGCAGTACTTC; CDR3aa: CASSLNHEQYF
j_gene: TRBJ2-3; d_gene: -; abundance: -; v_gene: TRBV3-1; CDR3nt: TGTGCCAGCAGCCCGGATCTACCCGGGTTGGGGGATACGCAGTATTTT; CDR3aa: CASSPDLPGLGDTQYF
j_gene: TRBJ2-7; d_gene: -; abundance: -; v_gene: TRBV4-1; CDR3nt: TGCGCCAGCACCCCGGTCAGGGGAGGCTCCTACGAGCAGTACTTC; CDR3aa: CASTPVRGGSYEQYF
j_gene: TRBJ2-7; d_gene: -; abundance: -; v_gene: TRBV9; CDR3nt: TGTGCCAGCAGCGCTGAGGACAGTCTGTCCTACGAGCAGTACTTC; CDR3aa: CASSAEDSLSYEQYF
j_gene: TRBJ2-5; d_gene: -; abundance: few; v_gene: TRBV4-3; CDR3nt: TGCGCCAGCAGCCAAGATCTCGGGAGCCATCCCCCAATGGAGACCCAGTACTTC; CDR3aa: CASSQDLGSHPPMETQYF
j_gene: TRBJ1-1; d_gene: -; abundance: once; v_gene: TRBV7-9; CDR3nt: TGTGCCAGCAGCTCAAGCCGGGATCTCGATTTGGCTGAAGCTTTCTTT; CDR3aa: CASSSSRDLDLAEAFF
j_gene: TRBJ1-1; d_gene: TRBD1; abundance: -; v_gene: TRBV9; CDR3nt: TGTGCCAGCAGCTCACAGGGGGCGAAAAGGACTGAAGCTTTCTTT; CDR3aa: CASSSQGAKRTEAFF
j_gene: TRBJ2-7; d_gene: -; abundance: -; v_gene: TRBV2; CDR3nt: TGTGCCAGTCCCCGGGACCGAGGGTACGAGCAGTACTTC; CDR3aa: CASPRDRGYEQYF
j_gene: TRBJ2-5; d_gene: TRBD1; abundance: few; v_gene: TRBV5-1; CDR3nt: TGCGCCAGCAGCTTGGTTCCAGGGGGTATGGAGACCCAGTACTTC; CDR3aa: CASSLVPGGMETQYF
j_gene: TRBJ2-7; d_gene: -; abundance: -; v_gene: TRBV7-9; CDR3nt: TGTGCCAGCAGCCAAAGCGGCAACGAGCAGTACTTC; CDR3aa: CASSQSGNEQYF
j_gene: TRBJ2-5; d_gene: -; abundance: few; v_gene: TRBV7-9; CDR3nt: TGTGCCAGCGGCTTAGGGTTACAAGAGACCCAGTACTTC; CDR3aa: CASGLGLQETQYF
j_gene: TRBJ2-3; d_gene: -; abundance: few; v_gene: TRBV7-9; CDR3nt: TGTGCCAGCCTCTCTAGGTGGGATTCTGGCGCAGATACGCAGTATTTT; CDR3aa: CASLSRWDSGADTQYF
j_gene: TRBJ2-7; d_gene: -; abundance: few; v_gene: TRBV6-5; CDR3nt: TGTGCCAGCAGTTACTCGAGCCTCCTCTCCTACGAGCAGTACTTC; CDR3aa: CASSYSSLLSYEQYF